This T cell receptor beta chain emerged from a study of monozygotic twins with inflammatory bowel disease. For each CDR3 protein, TCRdb gives one entry from its re-call of the 5' RACE reads, without DNA. The sample's table shows 400,000 to 500,000 distinct CDR3 sequences. The CDR3 length is 15 residues. Germline CDR1 is LGHDT and CDR2 is YNNKEL (reference sequence). The chain has TRBV3-1 and TRBJ2-1. The source is a human donor with ulcerative colitis or Crohn's disease, or a healthy co-twin of an affected twin (not recorded which). Sequencing used blood. This CDR3 reads CASSPRSVRSNEQFF.